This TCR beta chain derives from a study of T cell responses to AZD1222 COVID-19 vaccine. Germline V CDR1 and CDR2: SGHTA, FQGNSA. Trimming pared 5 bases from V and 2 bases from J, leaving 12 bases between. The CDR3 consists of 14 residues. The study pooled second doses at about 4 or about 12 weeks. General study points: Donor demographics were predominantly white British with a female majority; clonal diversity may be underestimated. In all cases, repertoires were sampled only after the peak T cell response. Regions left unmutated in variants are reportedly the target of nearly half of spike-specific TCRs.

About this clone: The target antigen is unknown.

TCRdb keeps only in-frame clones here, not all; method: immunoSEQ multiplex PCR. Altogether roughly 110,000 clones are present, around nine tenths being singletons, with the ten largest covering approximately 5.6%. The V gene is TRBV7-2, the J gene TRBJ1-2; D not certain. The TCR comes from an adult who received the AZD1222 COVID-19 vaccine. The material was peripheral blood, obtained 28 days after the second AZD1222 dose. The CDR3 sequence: CASSPMGSNYGYTF. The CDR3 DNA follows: TGTGCCAGCAGCCCAATGGGCAGCAACTATGGCTACACCTTC.